The rows below give T cell receptor beta chains drawn from one sample of a study of metastatic and nonmetastatic thyroid tumors. TCRdb re-clonotyped the PCR reads via MiXCR. The table records 53,000 or so clones, about 20% of them present only once. Sequenced: blood. The receptors were gathered from a female donor with papillary thyroid cancer or a benign thyroid nodule (not recorded which). Some clones in this sample may be carry-over from other donors' samples. The CDR3 runs from the conserved cysteine through the conserved F or W. Each record gives: J gene, D gene, V gene, CDR3 protein. The D gene is left open where the match is weak.

j_call: TRBJ2-1
d_call: NA
v_call: TRBV2
cdr3_aa: CASSEGELREQFF

j_call: TRBJ1-3
d_call: NA
v_call: TRBV6-1
cdr3_aa: CASSAARSLSGNTIYF

j_call: TRBJ1-4
d_call: NA
v_call: TRBV28
cdr3_aa: CASSLGRSTNEKLFF

j_call: TRBJ2-3
d_call: TRBD2
v_call: TRBV2
cdr3_aa: CASIEGLAGTDTQYF

j_call: TRBJ2-7
d_call: TRBD2
v_call: TRBV20-1
cdr3_aa: CSSGTYEQYF

j_call: TRBJ2-1
d_call: TRBD2
v_call: TRBV29-1
cdr3_aa: CSAGGLAGRYNEQFF

j_call: TRBJ1-6
d_call: NA
v_call: TRBV5-1
cdr3_aa: CASSLGGNPNSPLQF

j_call: TRBJ1-5
d_call: NA
v_call: TRBV5-1
cdr3_aa: CASSPLGGQCRPQHF

j_call: TRBJ2-2
d_call: NA
v_call: TRBV7-9
cdr3_aa: CASSRIDRNTGELFF

j_call: TRBJ1-2
d_call: NA
v_call: TRBV28
cdr3_aa: CASSQGRIYGYTF

j_call: TRBJ1-4
d_call: TRBD1
v_call: TRBV7-3
cdr3_aa: CASSWEGQGDEKRFF

j_call: TRBJ2-7
d_call: NA
v_call: TRBV6-1
cdr3_aa: CASSEGAGLGSYEQYF

j_call: TRBJ2-2
d_call: TRBD2
v_call: TRBV6-1
cdr3_aa: CASSEALGLAGAPGELFF

j_call: TRBJ2-7
d_call: TRBD2
v_call: TRBV5-1
cdr3_aa: CASSSETSASGTYEQYF

j_call: TRBJ1-1
d_call: NA
v_call: TRBV15
cdr3_aa: CATSRDRRLVWNTEAFF

j_call: TRBJ2-2
d_call: NA
v_call: TRBV28
cdr3_aa: CASSNANTGELFF

j_call: TRBJ2-3
d_call: TRBD2
v_call: TRBV3-1
cdr3_aa: CASSPGGGYTQYF